This paragraph reports one T cell receptor (beta chain). Its antigen remains unknown. TCRdb's table, derived via immunoSEQ multiplex PCR, lists solely in-frame clones and lacks some. This table holds about 110,000 clones, around 90% found once. This entry is derived from a study of identifying expanded T cells in peripheral blood. Germline V gene data show CDR1 as GTSNPN and CDR2 as SVGIG (reference sequence). J gave up 4 bases and V 2 bases, and 6 bases lay outside the gene matches. CDR3 length: 16 residues. Study-level findings and limits: Roughly two-week clone count variance significantly increased as total template count grew. Roughly 1.2 clones differed between technical replicates, versus about 15 and 19 over time.

During the collection period, no donor immune events like infections were recorded. Sequencing input: blood. The sequence derives from a person aged 18 to 69 in good health. This chain connects TRBV30 to TRBJ1-6; 9 bases fit TRBD1. CDR3 loop: CAWSFTGQGYNSPLHF. The CDR3 DNA reads as TGTGCCTGGAGTTTCACGGGACAGGGTTATAATTCACCCCTCCACTTT.